The 10 T cell receptor beta chains below all came from one sample that was sequenced in a study of blood T cell repertoires in COVID-19. Profiling relied on immunoSEQ multiplex PCR, and the TCRdb table lists in-frame clones only, not all of them. The sample contains some 150,000 clones, around 85% of which appear only once. Sequenced: peripheral blood. These TCRs come from a woman aged 70-85 years with acute or convalescent COVID-19.

V and J are TRBV7-9 and TRBJ2-5; maybe TRBD1 (6 bases). Germline V gene sequence: CDR1 SEHNR, CDR2 FQNEAQ (reference sequence). The CDR3 spans 15 residues. V lost 1 base, J lost 5 bases, and 14 bases lay in between. CDR3 in DNA: TGTGCCAGCAGCTTAGAGGTGGGGGCGAGGGAGACCCAGTACTTC. Protein: CASSLEVGARETQYF.

The chain uses TRBV13 and TRBJ2-1; D not certain. V lost 2 bases, J lost 7 bases, and 3 bases lay in between. The CDR3 spans 11 residues. From germline, CDR1 is PRHDT and CDR2 FYEKMQ (reference sequence). The CDR3 spells CASSLSNEQFF. DNA for the CDR3: TGTGCCAGCAGCTTATCAAATGAGCAGTTCTTC. Drawing the rest from reference TRBV13 and TRBJ2-1, the complete variable domain is AAGVIQSPRHLIKEKRETATLKCYPIPRHDTVYWYQQGPGQDPQFLISFYEKMQSDKGSIPDRFSAQQFSDYHSELNMSSLELGDSALYFCASSLSNEQFFGPGTRLTVL.

This chain connects TRBV4-1 to TRBJ1-2; 7 bases agree with TRBD1. Germline V gene lookup returns CDR1 MGHRA and CDR2 YSYEKL. Trimming cost V 0 bases and J 5 bases; bases outside gene matches: 12. The CDR3 is made up of 17 amino acids. CDR3 region: CASSQDRTPGQPYGYTF. For the CDR3, the DNA is TGCGCCAGCAGCCAAGATAGGACACCGGGACAGCCTTATGGCTACACCTTC.

The chain joins TRBV15 to TRBJ2-2, with 12 positions matching TRBD2. Trimming cost V 3 bases and J 7 bases; bases outside gene matches: 0. The CDR3 loop spans 14 amino acids. Germline V CDR1 and CDR2: LNHNV, YYDKDF (reference sequence). The CDR3 sequence is CATSRTSGGGELFF. The CDR3 nucleotides read TGTGCCACCAGCAGGACTAGCGGGGGCGGGGAGCTGTTTTTT.

The J gene is TRBJ1-1, the V gene TRBV18; D remains ambiguous. Germline values: CDR1 KGHSH, CDR2 LQKENI. V was shortened by 6 bases and J by 2 bases, with 13 bases between the two germline ends. The CDR3 consists of 14 residues. The CDR3 region is CASSQDFKNTEAFF. The CDR3 nucleotides read TGTGCCAGCTCGCAGGATTTTAAAAACACTGAAGCTTTCTTT.

The chain has TRBV18 and TRBJ1-4; the D is unclear. Between the trimmed V and J ends, which lost 5 bases and 0 bases, there was a span of 10 bases. This CDR3 has 15 residues. Germline loops: CDR1 KGHSH, CDR2 LQKENI. CDR3 DNA sequence: TGTGCCAGCTCAAGAAGCACAGCAACTAATGAAAAACTGTTTTTT. The encoded protein is CASSRSTATNEKLFF.

This chain links TRBV20-1 with TRBJ2-1; D uncertain. The V gene lost 1 base and the J gene lost 9 bases, with 7 bases spanning the gap. Germline CDR1 and CDR2: DFQATT and SNEGSKA (reference sequence). This CDR3 region has 11 residues. DNA of the CDR3: TGCAGTGCTAGAGTAGATGTTGAGCAGTTCTTC. The encoded protein is CSARVDVEQFF.

The chain has TRBV7-9 and TRBJ2-7, with 8 bases identical to TRBD2. The CDR3 contains 16 residues. Germline lookup yields CDR1 SEHNR and CDR2 FQNEAQ (reference sequence). After removal of 4 bases from V and 2 bases from J, the junction contained 10 bases not matched to a gene. The CDR3 DNA is TGTGCCAGCAGCTCGCGGGCGTTAGCGGGGACCTACGAGCAGTACTTC. Its protein is CASSSRALAGTYEQYF.

The chain links TRBV4-3 to TRBJ1-4; 8 positions agree with TRBD1. The CDR3 is made up of 16 amino acids. Germline V gene sequence: CDR1 LGHNA, CDR2 YSLEER. J gave up 6 bases and V 0 bases, and 6 bases lay outside the gene matches. The CDR3 DNA follows: TGCGCCAGCAGCCAAGAGACCGGGACAGGATATGAAAAACTGTTTTTT. It yields the protein CASSQETGTGYEKLFF.

V gene TRBV5-5 combines with J gene TRBJ1-5; TRBD1 agrees at 9 bases. The CDR3 runs to 14 residues. With V trimmed by 2 bases and J by 7 bases, 4 bases remained unmatched. Germline V CDR1 and CDR2: SGHKS, YYEKEE (reference sequence). The DNA of the CDR3 is TGTGCCAGCAGCTTAACAGGGGGCTGGCAGCCCCAGCATTTT. It codes for CASSLTGGWQPQHF.